The subject of this entry is one T cell receptor beta chain. The source of the sample is a study of T-cell reconstitution after alpha-beta-depleted transplantation in children. Deletions cut 0 bases from V and 3 bases from J, with 11 bases between. From germline, CDR1 is LGHNA and CDR2 YSLEER. This CDR3 region has 15 residues. Unique molecular identifiers were built into the TCRbeta library. One entry per CDR3 protein results from TCRdb running MiXCR on the PCR reads. Of about 130,000 distinct CDR3 sequences detected, about 9.5% appear once; the ten largest clones hold about 25%. The specimen comprised PBMCs, mostly from graft donor cells, sampled 180 days after TCRalphabeta/CD19-depleted stem cell transplant. This TCR was sampled from a girl under three years old who had a stem cell transplant for combined immunodeficiency, so the T cells may come from the graft donor. The J gene is TRBJ1-2, the V gene TRBV4-3; the D gene is possibly TRBD1 (5 bases). The CDR3 spells CASSQDGGGDYGYTF. The CDR3 DNA is TGCGCCAGCAGCCAAGATGGGGGTGGGGACTATGGCTACACCTTC.